The source of this TCR beta chain is a study of T cell repertoires in cytomegalovirus infection. For the study at large: Indications of both CMV infection and matching HLA type were provided by public TCR beta signatures. Study-wide results and limits: HLA-C-restricted CMV-specific TCR beta clonotypes prevailed in the ex vivo response.

The germline V gene has CDR1 DFQATT and CDR2 SNEGSKA (reference sequence). The CDR3 is made up of 18 amino acids. V shed 3 bases and J shed 2 bases, with 23 bases lying between them. This clonotype was detected only a few times. The antigen is not known. From the reads, TCRdb called clonotypes with MiXCR, one entry per CDR3 protein. Altogether 300,000 to 450,000 distinct CDR3 sequences are present, approximately 18% being singletons, with the ten largest covering approximately 10%. The origin of this receptor is a human donor in good health (CMV status not recorded). Some clones in this sample may be carry-over from other donors' samples. The rearrangement links TRBV20-1 to TRBJ1-5; D perhaps matches TRBD1 (6 bases). Sequencing input: PBMCs. The CDR3 DNA reads as TGCAGTGCTAGGCCAGCGGGGGCTGCGTATAGTGGCAATCAGCCCCAGCATTTT. As protein: CSARPAGAAYSGNQPQHF.